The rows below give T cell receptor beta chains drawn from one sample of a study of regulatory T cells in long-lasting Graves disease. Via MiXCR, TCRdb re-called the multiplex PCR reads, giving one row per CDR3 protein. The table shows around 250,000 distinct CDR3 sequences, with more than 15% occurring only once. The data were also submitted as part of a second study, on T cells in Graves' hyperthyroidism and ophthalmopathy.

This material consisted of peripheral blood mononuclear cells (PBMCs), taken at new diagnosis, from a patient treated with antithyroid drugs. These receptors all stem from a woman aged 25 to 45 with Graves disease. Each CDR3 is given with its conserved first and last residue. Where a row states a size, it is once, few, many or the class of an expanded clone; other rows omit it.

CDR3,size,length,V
CASSPWGEETQYF,many,13,TRBV5-1
CASSLTGTGGNTIYF,-,15,TRBV18
CASSPEGIRADTEAFF,many,16,TRBV7-9
CASSAGGYYYNEQFF,many,15,TRBV2
CASSGDSYNEQFF,-,13,TRBV19
CASSAFRVMNTEAFF,few,15,TRBV19
CASSPTRGSYNSPLHF,many,16,TRBV27
CASSPRLTGPRSGANVLTF,few,19,TRBV19
CASSNSPPKGTEAFF,-,15,TRBV19
CASSSNSDEQFF,many,12,TRBV11-3
CASSSRGGPRGDEQFF,many,16,TRBV7-2
CASSLGTGGGYEQYF,few,15,TRBV11-2
CASSPAEGYTF,many,11,TRBV18
CASSEARQGVTFF,many,13,TRBV2
CASSIGGRSNYGYTF,-,15,TRBV19
CASSLKVAGINTDTQYF,-,17,TRBV5-4
CASSPTSGLTDTQYF,many,15,TRBV18
CASSPSSSSLYGYTF,many,15,TRBV19
CSASGTGKETQYF,-,13,TRBV20-1
CASTLSRIGEKLFF,many,14,TRBV6-1
CASSSEPADTQYF,few,13,TRBV6-5
CASSLRDRGRRGYTF,-,15,TRBV3-1
CASSLSGGLGQPQHF,many,15,TRBV7-2
CASRLQGAIGANVLTF,many,16,TRBV6-1
CASSLDLTGVAKNIQYF,many,17,TRBV11-2
CASRRDRASDTEAFF,-,15,TRBV18
CSASRSGRTQETQYF,many,15,TRBV20-1
CASTHRVKNEKLFF,-,14,TRBV19
CSANRQGNSPLHF,many,13,TRBV20-1
CASSQGTGRGYTF,many,13,TRBV3-1
CASSLRGQGDSYEQYF,many,16,TRBV3-1
CSVDSRTETEAFF,many,13,TRBV29-1
CASSWEGPALHF,many,12,TRBV7-8